This T cell receptor (beta chain) comes out of a study of blood T cell repertoires in COVID-19 (dated by TCRdb to the early 2020s). About the study as a whole: Collaborator samples came from the United States, Italy and Spain and covered acute and convalescent phases of COVID-19. The samples were drawn from two sources: the first 160 participants of the ongoing ImmuneRACE study, and fewer than 1,500 subjects contributed by 6 global collaborators. The repertoires were released in a freely available public database intended as a resource for research on the immune response to SARS-CoV-2. The dataset comprised deeply sampled blood TCRbeta repertoires from subjects exposed to, actively infected with, or recovered from COVID-19. Where available, HLA class I and class II types were taken from metadata supplied by the sample provider and were not determined by assay-based typing. Sample metadata almost always included a de-identified subject ID, COVID-19 status, age in years and sex. The prospective study material was composed of cDNA or gDNA derived from T cells, B-cell-depleted T cells, or PBMCs.

TCRbeta CDR3 regions were amplified from genomic DNA using the immunoSEQ Assay, a bias-controlled multiplex PCR. The published analysis was carried out like this. Nucleated cell counts per sample were estimated from amplification of reference gene primers within the assay. Sequence reads were collapsed and filtered to measure the absolute abundance of every unique TCRbeta CDR3 rearrangement. Productive Simpson clonality was computed per sample as the square root of Simpson's diversity index over productive rearrangements. The immuneACCESS repertoire file appears here via TCRdb, limited to in-frame rearrangements. These files lack a portion of the clones; in checked studies, under half of the deficit traces to unresolved V genes, and the cause of the others is not known. V and J calls and clone size follow that table, whereas D and trimming were derived from the DNA. This sample has nearly 30,000 clones in its table, and roughly nine tenths of those were observed once. 9.9% of the sample goes to the ten largest clones.

Whole blood was collected in K2EDTA tubes by collaborating institutions according to the institutions' own protocols. For TCRbeta analysis, collaborators shipped samples as frozen whole blood, isolated PBMCs, or DNA extracted from either of those sample types. CDR1 and CDR2, looked up from the germline V gene, are SGHTA and FQGTGA. The CDR3 sequence holds 13 residues, the cysteine and phenylalanine included. Only the CDR3 part of the read is kept: 39 bases, read in frame from the first base. Trimming costs V 5 bases and J 1 base, and their ends lie 8 bases apart. Points the paper makes about the study in general: Clinical and demographic metadata were provided uncurated, with the amount varying by source and participant.

Details on this clone: The antigen it binds to is not known. No much larger clone exists at a distance of one base, and base qualities are not known.

The V and J segments used are TRBV7-3 and TRBJ1-2, with no confidently assigned D gene. The sequencing sample was made of peripheral blood. This TCR derives from a human donor in a cohort sampled during active COVID-19. The CDR3 in this case is CASSPGVNYGYTF. In nucleotides, the sequence is TGTGCCAGCAGCCCCGGGGTTAACTATGGCTACACCTTC.